These 22 T cell receptor beta chains were sequenced from one sample in a study of blood T cell repertoires in COVID-19. The method was immunoSEQ multiplex PCR; TCRdb's version includes in-frame clones alone and lacks a portion of them. The sample contains roughly 40,000 clones, nearly 90% of which appear only once. Sequenced sample: peripheral blood. These receptors all stem from a human donor in a cohort sampled during active COVID-19.

The rearrangement uses TRBV7-2 and TRBJ1-5; 9 bases are a match to TRBD1. Trimming cost V 5 bases and J 3 bases; bases outside gene matches: 5. Looked up from germline, CDR1 is SGHTA and CDR2 is FQGNSA. The CDR3 covers 15 residues. CDR3 sequence: CASSRDRVFNQPQHF. DNA for the CDR3: TGTGCCAGCAGCCGGGACAGGGTATTCAATCAGCCCCAGCATTTT.

V usage is TRBV21-1 and J usage is TRBJ2-7; the D call in the table, TRBD2, was not verified against the DNA. TRBV21-1 is reported as a pseudogene. This CDR3 region has 13 residues. In nucleotides, the CDR3 is TGTGCCAGCAGCTCACTGGAGTTTTACGAGCAGTACTTC. This translates into CASSSLEFYEQYF.

The V and J genes are TRBV4-2 and TRBJ2-5; TRBD2 matches at 9 bases. The V gene end was trimmed by 4 bases and the J gene end by 4 bases; junction bases not matched to a gene: 13. The CDR3 has 17 amino acids. Germline V gene lookup returns CDR1 LGHNA and CDR2 YNFKEQ. CDR3 nucleotides: TGTGCCAGCAGCCCGACGTCCGTCCTAGCGGGAACAGAGACCCAGTACTTC. This gives the protein CASSPTSVLAGTETQYF.

This clone was recorded only once. The rearrangement uses TRBV2 and TRBJ2-7; TRBD1 might be the D (6 bases). The CDR3 has 13 residues. The V gene lost 5 bases and the J gene lost 6 bases, with 14 bases spanning the gap. Germline CDR1 SNHLY, CDR2 FYNNEI. As DNA, the CDR3 is TGTGCCAGCAGTCCGGAGACCAGGGGCGAGCAGTACTTC. It yields the protein CASSPETRGEQYF.

The gene calls are TRBV7-2 and TRBJ1-1, with 8 positions matching TRBD1. V lost 5 bases, J lost 4 bases, and 6 bases stayed unmatched. From germline, CDR1 is SGHTA and CDR2 FQGNSA. The CDR3 extends over 14 amino acids. Here the CDR3 DNA reads TGTGCCAGCAGCCCCGGACAGGGCCCCACTGAAGCTTTCTTT. Its translation is CASSPGQGPTEAFF.

On this clone itself: One end of the junction varies from germline; a read error may be responsible. The chain links TRBV19 to TRBJ1-4; TRBD1 matches at 7 bases. The CDR3 is 13 residues long. Germline CDR1 LNHDA, CDR2 SQIVND (reference sequence). The CDR3 loop is CASSRKDTGVEVF. In nucleotides, the CDR3 is TGTGCCAGTAGCCGGAAGGATACAGGGGTCGAGGTTTTT.

This clone was seen a single time. The chain recombines TRBV18 with TRBJ2-1; TRBD2 might be the D (6 bases). V lost 0 bases and J 9 bases, leaving 9 bases between the germline ends. The V gene's germline CDR1 is KGHSH and CDR2 LQKENI. The CDR3 is made up of 13 amino acids. The DNA of the CDR3 is TGTGCCAGCTCACCACCCCCCGGGGGTGAGCAGTTCTTC. As protein: CASSPPPGGEQFF.

The V gene is TRBV30, the J gene TRBJ2-1; D is unclear. Germline CDR1 and CDR2: GTSNPN and SVGIG (reference sequence). This CDR3 contains 14 residues. Trimming took 0 bases from V and 3 from J, leaving 9 bases between them. CDR3 in DNA: TGTGCCTGGAGTGTAGCAGGATTCTACAATGAGCAGTTCTTC. Translating it yields CAWSVAGFYNEQFF.

The table lists this clone with a few counts. The rearrangement uses TRBV4-1 and TRBJ1-1, with TRBD1 matching 8 bases. This CDR3 contains 15 residues. Germline V gene sequence: CDR1 MGHRA, CDR2 YSYEKL. V shed 1 base, J shed 7 bases, and the junction held 8 bases outside the gene matches. CDR3 in amino acids: CASSQGTGPEIEAFF. CDR3 bases: TGCGCCAGCAGCCAAGGGACAGGGCCCGAAATTGAAGCTTTCTTT.

The gene calls are TRBV5-4 and TRBJ2-5; D perhaps matches TRBD1 (6 bases). The CDR3 is 15 amino acids. CDR1 and CDR2 from the germline V gene are SGHNT and YYREEE (reference sequence). V shed 4 bases and J shed 0 bases, with 13 bases lying between them. Here the CDR3 reads CASSTKGQYQETQYF. In nucleotides, the CDR3 is TGTGCCAGCAGCACTAAAGGACAGTACCAAGAGACCCAGTACTTC.

The chain couples TRBV6-4 to TRBJ1-6, with 7 bases aligning to TRBD1. The CDR3 length is 17 residues. The V gene end was trimmed by 4 bases and the J gene end by 5 bases; junction bases not matched to a gene: 11. CDR1 MRHNA and CDR2 SNTAGT come from the germline V gene. The CDR3 bases are TGTGCCAGCAGTGGGCCCGAGACAGGGCTGGATAATTCACCCCTCCACTTT. Amino acids: CASSGPETGLDNSPLHF.

This clone was picked up a small number of times. CDR3 DNA: TGTGCCAGCAGCTTCACGGCAGGCCCTGTGCCCCAGCATTTT. It codes for CASSFTAGPVPQHF. The chain is built from TRBV7-2 and TRBJ1-5, with no clear D. This CDR3 has 14 residues. Trimming shortened V by 3 bases and J by 9 bases, and 15 bases separated the two germline ends. Germline CDR1 SGHTA, CDR2 FQGNSA.

The V call is TRBV7-2, the J call TRBJ2-7, with D unresolved. Germline CDR1 SGHTA, CDR2 FQGNSA. This CDR3 is 12 amino acids long. V lost 5 bases to trimming and J lost 5 bases, with 10 bases between them. CDR3 nucleotides: TGTGCCAGCAGCCCACCGAGTCACGAGCAGTACTTC. This codes for CASSPPSHEQYF.

V gene TRBV29-1 combines with J gene TRBJ2-6; no reliable D call. There are 12 residues in the CDR3. Germline loops: CDR1 SQVTM, CDR2 ANQGSEA. Between the trimmed V and J ends, which lost 4 bases and 4 bases, there was a span of 5 bases. The CDR3 protein is CSVVSGANVLTF. The CDR3, as DNA: TGCAGCGTTGTCTCCGGGGCCAACGTCCTGACTTTC.

This rearrangement joins TRBV25-1 to TRBJ2-2; maybe TRBD2 (6 bases). From germline, CDR1 is MGHDK and CDR2 SYGVNS. This CDR3 is built from 14 residues. The V end was cut by 3 bases, the J end by 5 bases, with 10 bases between. The CDR3 DNA is TGTGCCAGCAGTGATCGGGGACTTACCGGGGAGCTGTTTTTT. It encodes CASSDRGLTGELFF. Full variable domain (missing parts from reference TRBV25-1 and TRBJ2-2): EADIYQTPRYLVIGTGKKITLECSQTMGHDKMYWYQQDPGMELHLIHYSYGVNSTEKGDLSSESTVSRIRTEHFPLTLESARPSHTSQYLCASSDRGLTGELFFGEGSRLTVL.

By share, this clone ranks as medium-sized. The genes are TRBV9 and TRBJ2-2; D gene uncertain. In germline, CDR1 is SGDLS, CDR2 YYNGEE. This CDR3 comprises 13 residues. Between the trimmed V and J ends, which lost 0 bases and 6 bases, there was a span of 6 bases. The CDR3 DNA sequence: TGTGCCAGCAGCGTAGACGGTCCCGGGGAGCTGTTTTTT. Translation gives CASSVDGPGELFF.

This chain connects TRBV2 to TRBJ2-7; D is perhaps TRBD2 (5 bases). The CDR3 is made up of 13 amino acids. V lost 2 bases and J lost 6, with 11 bases in between. In germline, CDR1 is SNHLY, CDR2 FYNNEI. For the CDR3, the DNA is TGTGCCAGCAGTGAAAACGGTGGGAGCGAGCAGTACTTC. Translation gives CASSENGGSEQYF.

The chain carries TRBV19 and TRBJ2-3, with D possibly being TRBD2 (7 bases). CDR3 size: 17 residues. V was trimmed by 6 bases and J by 1 base, leaving 20 bases between them. CDR1 and CDR2 (germline): LNHDA, SQIVND (reference sequence). The CDR3 loop reads CASSLWGAGRGTDTQYF. As DNA, the CDR3 is TGTGCCAGTAGCCTATGGGGGGCAGGGAGGGGCACAGATACGCAGTATTTT.

The chain recombines TRBV7-9 with TRBJ2-2; TRBD1 agrees at 10 bases. The germline gives CDR1 SEHNR, CDR2 FQNEAQ (reference sequence). The CDR3 contains 18 residues. V shed 4 bases and J 3 bases; nucleotides not matched to a gene: 11. The CDR3 sequence: CASSSIPRGQGDTGELFF. CDR3 in DNA: TGTGCCAGCAGCTCCATTCCCCGCGGACAGGGGGACACCGGGGAGCTGTTTTTT.

The chain employs TRBV29-1 and TRBJ2-3; 7 bases match TRBD1. The CDR3 spans 13 residues. CDR1 is SQVTM and CDR2 is ANQGSEA in the germline V gene. With V trimmed by 3 bases and J by 0 bases, 0 bases remained unmatched. The CDR3 DNA reads as TGCAGCGTTGAGGGACAGAGCACAGATACGCAGTATTTT. Amino acids: CSVEGQSTDTQYF.

Concerning this clone: The junction does not match germline at one end; this may be a read error. The chain recombines TRBV6-1 with TRBJ2-7; 7 bases fit TRBD1. CDR1 and CDR2 from the germline V gene are MNHNS and SASEGT. The length of the CDR3 is 15 residues. In DNA, the CDR3 is TGTGCCAGCAGGGAAGGTTCAGGGGGTGGTTACGAGCAGTACTTC. Its translation is CASREGSGGGYEQYF.

The rearrangement uses TRBV29-1 and TRBJ2-2; D uncertain. The germline CDR1 and CDR2 sequences are SQVTM and ANQGSEA. The CDR3 length is 11 residues. With 3 bases removed from V and 5 bases from J, the gap between germline ends came to 4 bases. The CDR3 loop reads CSVDTTGELFF. In nucleotides, the CDR3 is TGCAGCGTTGACACAACCGGGGAGCTGTTTTTT.